This record looks at one TCR beta chain sequence and its context. Its antigen is as yet unknown. One junction end does not reproduce the germline sequence, and a read error may be involved. TCR beta cDNA was reverse-transcribed from roughly 520 ng of total RNA. The reaction used a constant-region primer and ProtoScript II reverse transcriptase. Libraries for TCR beta were built through three nested multiplex PCR rounds, which together made up a slightly modified ARM-PCR procedure. Use of TRBV1-TRBV30 forward primers with a C-beta reverse primer characterized the first two PCR rounds, which lasted ten to eleven cycles each. TCRdb ran MiXCR on the multiplex PCR reads and lists one entry per CDR3 protein. The profile shows 65,000 to 80,000 distinct CDR3 sequences, approximately 70% of them singletons. Germline values: CDR1 MDHEN, CDR2 SYDVKM. CDR3 length equals 15 residues. This record comes from a study of tumor-infiltrating lymphocytes in primary liver carcinoma. Study-level information: Patients included men and women of 30 to 69 years. T1-T3 N0M0 was the stage of the tumors, which were 4.2 to 10 cm across.

The study co-extracted DNA and RNA from around 20-30 mg of unsorted bulk tissue. Overall study findings and caveats: Tumor-adjacent and tumor-blood pairs shared a smaller degree of overlap than tumor region pairs.

This rearrangement joins TRBV28 to TRBJ2-3, with 11 bases matching TRBD1. The receptor was derived from a man between 40 and 49 years old with primary liver carcinoma and hepatitis B virus infection. The source material was liver tumor tissue from sampling region 4. Regarding subset: tumor region T4, right-lateral pole. The CDR3 DNA reads as TGTGCCAGCAGTACGGGACAGGGGGAAACGGATACGCACTATTTT. Translated: CASSTGQGETDTHYF.